The sequence of this T cell receptor beta chain was determined in a study of cytomegalovirus exposure and HLA in healthy donors. Study results and limitations: It was around 160 TCR beta chains that were listed as cytomegalovirus-associated. It emerged from a later analysis that several of the most significant clusters appeared to be linked to common viral pathogens.

This clone occurred a few times. The antigen is not known. Amplification used 60 Vbeta primers and 13 Jbeta primers. Here immunoSEQ multiplex PCR was the method, and the copy in TCRdb shows in-frame clones only, minus some. Among tens of thousands of clones listed, roughly 80% were seen once. Trimming took off 1 base at V and 4 bases at J, with 7 bases between the two ends. The V gene's germline CDR1 is PRHDT and CDR2 FYEKMQ (reference sequence). The CDR3 covers 13 residues. Material: PBMCs. The chain employs TRBV13 and TRBJ2-5, with D possibly matching TRBD2 (5 bases). This clonotype originated in a man aged 50 to 60 in good health and CMV-seropositive. CDR3 region: CASSLAAGETQYF. Written as DNA, the CDR3 is TGTGCCAGCAGCTTAGCGGCGGGAGAGACCCAGTACTTC.